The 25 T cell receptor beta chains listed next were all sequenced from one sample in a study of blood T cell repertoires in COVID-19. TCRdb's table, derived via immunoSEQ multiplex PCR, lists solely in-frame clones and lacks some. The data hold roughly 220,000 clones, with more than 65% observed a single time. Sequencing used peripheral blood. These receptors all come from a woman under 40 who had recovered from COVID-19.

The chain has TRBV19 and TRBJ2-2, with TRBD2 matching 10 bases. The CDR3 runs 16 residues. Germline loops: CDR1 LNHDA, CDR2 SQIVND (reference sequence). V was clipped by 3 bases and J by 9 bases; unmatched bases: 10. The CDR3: CASSISSSGSPRELFF. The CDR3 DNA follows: TGTGCCAGTAGTATTAGTTCTAGCGGGAGCCCTCGGGAGCTGTTTTTT.

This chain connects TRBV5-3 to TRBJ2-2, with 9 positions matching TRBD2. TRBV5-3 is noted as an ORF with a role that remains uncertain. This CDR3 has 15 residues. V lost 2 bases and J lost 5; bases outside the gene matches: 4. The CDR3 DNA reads TGTGCCAGAAGCTTTCCCCTAGCGGGAACCGGGGAGCTGTTTTTT. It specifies CARSFPLAGTGELFF.

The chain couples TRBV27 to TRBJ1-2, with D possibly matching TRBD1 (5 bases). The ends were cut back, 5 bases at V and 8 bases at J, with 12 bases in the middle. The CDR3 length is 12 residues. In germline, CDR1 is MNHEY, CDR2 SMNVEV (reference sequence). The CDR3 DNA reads TGTGCCAGCAGTCCCTCGGGGGAGGGCTACACCTTC. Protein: CASSPSGEGYTF.

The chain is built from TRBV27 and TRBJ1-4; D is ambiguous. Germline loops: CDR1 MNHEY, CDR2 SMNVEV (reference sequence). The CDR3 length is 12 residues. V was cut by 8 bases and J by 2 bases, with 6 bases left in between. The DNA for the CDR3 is TGTGCCAGCGGGCAGACTAATGAAAAACTGTTTTTT. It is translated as CASGQTNEKLFF.

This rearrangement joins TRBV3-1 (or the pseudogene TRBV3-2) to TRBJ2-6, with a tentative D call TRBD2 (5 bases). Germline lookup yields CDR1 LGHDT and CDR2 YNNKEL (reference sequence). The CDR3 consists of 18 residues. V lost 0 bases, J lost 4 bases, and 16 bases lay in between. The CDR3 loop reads CASSQDLLGGWGANVLTF. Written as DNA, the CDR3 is TGTGCCAGCAGCCAAGATTTGCTGGGCGGGTGGGGGGCCAACGTCCTGACTTTC.

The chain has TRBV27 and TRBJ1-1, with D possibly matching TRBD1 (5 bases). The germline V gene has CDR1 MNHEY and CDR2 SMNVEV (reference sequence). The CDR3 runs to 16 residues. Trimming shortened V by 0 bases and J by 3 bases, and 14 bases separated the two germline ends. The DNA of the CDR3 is TGTGCCAGCAGTTTATCACCCCCCCAGGGATACACTGAAGCTTTCTTT. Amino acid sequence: CASSLSPPQGYTEAFF.

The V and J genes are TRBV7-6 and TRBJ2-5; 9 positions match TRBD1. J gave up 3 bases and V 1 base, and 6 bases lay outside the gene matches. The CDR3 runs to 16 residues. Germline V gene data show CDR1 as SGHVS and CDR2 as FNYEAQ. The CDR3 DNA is TGTGCCAGCAGCTTAGATCCGGGACAGGGAGAAGAGACCCAGTACTTC. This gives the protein CASSLDPGQGEETQYF.

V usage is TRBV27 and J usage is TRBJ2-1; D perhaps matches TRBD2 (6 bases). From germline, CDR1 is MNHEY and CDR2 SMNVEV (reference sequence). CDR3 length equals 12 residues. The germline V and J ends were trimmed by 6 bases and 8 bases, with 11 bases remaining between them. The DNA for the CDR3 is TGTGCCAGCAGCCCCACGGGGGATGAGCAGTTCTTC. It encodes CASSPTGDEQFF.

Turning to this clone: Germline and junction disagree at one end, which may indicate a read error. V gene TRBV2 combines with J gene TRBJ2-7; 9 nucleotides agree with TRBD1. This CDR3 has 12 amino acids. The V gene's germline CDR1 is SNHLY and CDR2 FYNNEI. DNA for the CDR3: TGCTCGAGCCGGGACAGGGCCCAAGAGCAGTACTTC. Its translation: CSSRDRAQEQYF.

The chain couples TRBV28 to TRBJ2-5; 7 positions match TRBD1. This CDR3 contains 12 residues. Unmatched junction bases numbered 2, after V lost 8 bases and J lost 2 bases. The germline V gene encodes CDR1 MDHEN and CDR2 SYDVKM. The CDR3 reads CASGDSQETQYF. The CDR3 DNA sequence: TGTGCCAGCGGGGACAGTCAAGAGACCCAGTACTTC.

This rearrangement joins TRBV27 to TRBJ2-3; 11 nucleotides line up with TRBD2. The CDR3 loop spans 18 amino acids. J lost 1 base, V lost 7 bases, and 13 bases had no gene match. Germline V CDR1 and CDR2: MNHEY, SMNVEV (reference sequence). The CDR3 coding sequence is TGTGCCAGCAACCCACTAGCGGGAGCTATCCCCGGCACAGATACGCAGTATTTT. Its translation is CASNPLAGAIPGTDTQYF.

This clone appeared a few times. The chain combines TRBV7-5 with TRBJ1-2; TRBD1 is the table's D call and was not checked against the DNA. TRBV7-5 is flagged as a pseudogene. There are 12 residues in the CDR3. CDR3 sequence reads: CVRSLQGAGYTF. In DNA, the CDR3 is TGTGTCAGAAGCTTACAGGGGGCAGGCTACACCTTC.

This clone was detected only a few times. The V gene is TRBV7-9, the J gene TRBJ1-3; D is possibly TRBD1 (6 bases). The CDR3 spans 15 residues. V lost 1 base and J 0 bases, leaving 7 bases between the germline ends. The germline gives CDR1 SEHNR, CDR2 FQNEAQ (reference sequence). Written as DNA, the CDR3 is TGTGCCAGCAGCTTAGTCAGGGGCTCTGGAAACACCATATATTTT. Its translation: CASSLVRGSGNTIYF.

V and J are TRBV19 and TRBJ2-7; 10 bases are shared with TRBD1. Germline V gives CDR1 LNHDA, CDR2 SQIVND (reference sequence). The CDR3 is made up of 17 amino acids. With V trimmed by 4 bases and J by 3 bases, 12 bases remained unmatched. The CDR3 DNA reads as TGTGCCAGTAGTACAACCCTGACAGGGGGCGGAGGCTACGAGCAGTACTTC. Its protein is CASSTTLTGGGGYEQYF.

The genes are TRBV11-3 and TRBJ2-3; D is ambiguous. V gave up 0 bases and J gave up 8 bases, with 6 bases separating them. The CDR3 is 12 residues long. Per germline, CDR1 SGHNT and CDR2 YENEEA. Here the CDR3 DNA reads TGTGCCAGCAGCTTAGAGAGTGGTACGCAGTATTTT. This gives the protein CASSLESGTQYF. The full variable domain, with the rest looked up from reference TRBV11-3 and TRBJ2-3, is EAGVVQSPRYKIIEKKQPVAFWCNPISGHNTLYWYLQNLGQGPELLIRYENEEAVDDSQLPKDRFSAERLKGVDSTLKIQPAELGDSAVYLCASSLESGTQYFGPGTRLTVL.

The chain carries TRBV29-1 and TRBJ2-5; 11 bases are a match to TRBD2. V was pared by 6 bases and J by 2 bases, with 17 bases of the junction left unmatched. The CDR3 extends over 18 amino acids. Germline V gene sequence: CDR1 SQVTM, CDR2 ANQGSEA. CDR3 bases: TGCAGCGTCCTCCTAGGACTAGCGGGCAGATTCGTTCAAGAGACCCAGTACTTC. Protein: CSVLLGLAGRFVQETQYF.

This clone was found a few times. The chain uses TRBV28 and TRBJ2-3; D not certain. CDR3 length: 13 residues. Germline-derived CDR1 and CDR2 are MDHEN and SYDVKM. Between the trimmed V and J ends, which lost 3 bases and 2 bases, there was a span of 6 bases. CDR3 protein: CASSFGHTDTQYF. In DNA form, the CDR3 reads TGTGCCAGCAGTTTCGGTCACACAGATACGCAGTATTTT.

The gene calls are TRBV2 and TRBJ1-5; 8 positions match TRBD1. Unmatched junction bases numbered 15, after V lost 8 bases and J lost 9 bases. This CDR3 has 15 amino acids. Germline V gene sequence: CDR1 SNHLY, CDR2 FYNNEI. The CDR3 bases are TGTGCCAGCGAGAAGGTGAACAGGGGGTCTGGGCCCCAGCATTTT. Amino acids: CASEKVNRGSGPQHF.

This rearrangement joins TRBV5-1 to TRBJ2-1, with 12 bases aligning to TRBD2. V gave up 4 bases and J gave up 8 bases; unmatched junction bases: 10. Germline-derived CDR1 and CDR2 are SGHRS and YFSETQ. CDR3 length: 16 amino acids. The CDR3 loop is CASSPRLAGALDEQFF. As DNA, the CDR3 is TGCGCCAGCAGCCCGAGACTAGCGGGAGCTCTCGATGAGCAGTTCTTC.

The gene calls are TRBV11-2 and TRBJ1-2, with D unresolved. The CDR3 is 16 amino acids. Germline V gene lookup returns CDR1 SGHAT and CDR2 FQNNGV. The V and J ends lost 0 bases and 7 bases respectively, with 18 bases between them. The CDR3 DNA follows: TGTGCCAGCAGCTTAGATCCTTTTAAATCACGGGGTGGCTACACCTTC. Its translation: CASSLDPFKSRGGYTF.

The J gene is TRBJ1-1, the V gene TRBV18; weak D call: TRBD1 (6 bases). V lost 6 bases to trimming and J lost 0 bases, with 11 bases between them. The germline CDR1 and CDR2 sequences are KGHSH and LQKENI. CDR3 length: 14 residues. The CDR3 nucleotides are TGTGCCAGCTCCCAGACAGGAATGAACACTGAAGCTTTCTTT. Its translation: CASSQTGMNTEAFF.

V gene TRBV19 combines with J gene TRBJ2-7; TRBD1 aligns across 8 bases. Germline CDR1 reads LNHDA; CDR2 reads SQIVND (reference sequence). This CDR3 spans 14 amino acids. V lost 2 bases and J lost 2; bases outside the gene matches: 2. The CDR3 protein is CASSITGQAYEQYF. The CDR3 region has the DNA TGTGCCAGTAGTATAACGGGACAGGCCTACGAGCAGTACTTC.

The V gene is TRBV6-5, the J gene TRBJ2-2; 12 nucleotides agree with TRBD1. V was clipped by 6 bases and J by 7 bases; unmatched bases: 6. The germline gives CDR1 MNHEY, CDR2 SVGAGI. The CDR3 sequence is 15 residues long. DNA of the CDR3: TGTGCCAGCAGCGGGACAGGGGGCGATCACGGGGAGCTGTTTTTT. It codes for CASSGTGGDHGELFF.

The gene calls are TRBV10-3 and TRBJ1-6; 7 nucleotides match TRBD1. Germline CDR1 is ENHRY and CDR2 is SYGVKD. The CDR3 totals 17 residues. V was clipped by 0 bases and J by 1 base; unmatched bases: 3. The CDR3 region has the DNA TGTGCCATCAGTGAGTCGCACAGGGGTTCCTATAATTCACCCCTCCACTTT. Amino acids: CAISESHRGSYNSPLHF.

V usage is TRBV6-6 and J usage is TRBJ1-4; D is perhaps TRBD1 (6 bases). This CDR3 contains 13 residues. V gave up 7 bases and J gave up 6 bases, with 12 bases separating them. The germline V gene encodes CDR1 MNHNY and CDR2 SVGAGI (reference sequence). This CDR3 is CASKGDGDEKLFF. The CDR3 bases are TGTGCCAGCAAGGGGGACGGGGATGAAAAACTGTTTTTT.